A selection of T cell receptor beta chains follows, all from one sample in a study of technical replicates of blood from four donors. Measured with immunoSEQ multiplex PCR; TCRdb has only the in-frame clones, and not every one. Among 60,000 to 65,000 clones listed, 65% to 90% were seen once. The sequenced sample consisted of PBMCs. Source of these receptors: a human donor in good health. Some clones in this sample may be carry-over from other donors' samples. Both conserved end residues are part of each CDR3. The order of the fields is J gene, V gene, CDR3 protein.

TRBJ1-1	TRBV4-2	CASSQAMDRRAPEAFF
TRBJ2-7	TRBV30	CAWSPSTGAYEQYF
TRBJ2-3	TRBV5-6	CASTRGTGPPHTQYF
TRBJ2-7	TRBV2	CASSVTGGRYEQYF
TRBJ1-2	TRBV6-5	CASSRGQGNYGYTF
TRBJ2-3	TRBV4-2	CASSQDPGGSTDTQYF
TRBJ2-1	TRBV7-6	CASSLASGGRGEQFF
TRBJ1-2	TRBV14	CASSQQGGVDGYTF
TRBJ1-4	TRBV11-1	CASSSDRDEKLFF
TRBJ2-7	TRBV9	CASSPSAGGTYEQYF
TRBJ2-1	TRBV5-1	CASTFAGGSYNEQFF
TRBJ1-5	TRBV15	CATSSTDYSNQPQHF
TRBJ1-4	TRBV9	CASSSQGASGEKLFF
TRBJ2-7	TRBV6-6	CASSSPGEQYF
TRBJ2-3	TRBV5-1	CASSLADSHTDTQYF
TRBJ2-2	TRBV5-6	CASSLVRLADTGELFF
TRBJ1-3	TRBV11-2	CASSLPPAGYTIYF
TRBJ1-1	TRBV30	CACARGMNTEAFF
TRBJ2-1	TRBV30	CAWSVRPAAEQFF
TRBJ2-1	TRBV5-1	CASSGAGGYNEQFF
TRBJ2-7	TRBV2	CASSEGAGGPYEQYF
TRBJ2-3	TRBV7-6	CASRIGSGGSPDTQYF
TRBJ2-1	TRBV7-2	CASSLFGLTSGSYEQFF
TRBJ2-7	TRBV7-3	CASSLLAGDYEQYF
TRBJ2-3	TRBV2	CASSTRTSGRGDTQYF
TRBJ2-2	TRBV9	CASSVGAGGAVGELFF
TRBJ2-7	TRBV27	CASSPLSSYEQYF
TRBJ2-7	TRBV30	CAWSVRPGQGAREQYF
TRBJ2-3	TRBV29-1	CSVSLGATSTDTQYF
TRBJ1-5	TRBV4-1	CASSQDHSNQPQHF
TRBJ1-5	TRBV6-5	CASSLAISNQPQHF
TRBJ2-3	TRBV29-1	CSVEASGRGLDTQYF
TRBJ2-5	TRBV4-1	CASSREVAGTVQETQYF
TRBJ2-4	TRBV15	CATSPKTGRAFDIQYF
TRBJ1-2	TRBV7-8	CASSPGGDYYGYTF
TRBJ2-3	TRBV7-9	CASSSPGLAGPRTDTQYF
TRBJ2-7	TRBV19	CASSSLPGQGPWEQYF
TRBJ2-7	TRBV5-6	CASSLGGDHEQYF
TRBJ1-2	TRBV30	CAWSGQDRVLSGYTF
TRBJ2-2	TRBV30	CAWGGDRGLGGELFF
TRBJ2-5	TRBV7-9	CASSPSGRYQETQYF
TRBJ2-7	TRBV7-2	CASTTGYEQYF
TRBJ1-5	TRBV6-6	CASHSGGSNQPQHF